Listed below are T cell receptor beta chains from one sample, sequenced in a study of blood T cells in healthy people across ages. TCRdb analysed the 5' RACE reads with MiXCR anew, one entry per CDR3 protein. This table has 1.5 million to 1.8 million distinct CDR3 sequences, about 42% appearing once. The sequencing input was blood. The receptor set was obtained from a woman in her late teens or twenties in good health. Each CDR3 is given without its conserved first and last residue. The order of the fields is J gene, D gene, V gene, CDR3 protein. The D gene is left open where the match is weak.

j_gene: TRBJ2-1; d_gene: NA; v_gene: TRBV3-1; CDR3aa: ASSQGDLGNEQF
j_gene: TRBJ2-3; d_gene: NA; v_gene: TRBV9; CDR3aa: ASSVDAGQGTQY
j_gene: TRBJ2-3; d_gene: TRBD2; v_gene: TRBV29-1; CDR3aa: SALTSGSTDTQY
j_gene: TRBJ2-1; d_gene: NA; v_gene: TRBV4-2; CDR3aa: ASSRGREYNEQF
j_gene: NA; d_gene: NA; v_gene: TRBV20-1; CDR3aa: SVSSRGVPSEQY
j_gene: TRBJ2-3; d_gene: NA; v_gene: TRBV12-5; CDR3aa: ASGLPLEGGTQY
j_gene: NA; d_gene: NA; v_gene: TRBV4-1; CDR3aa: ASSQGGGSYNEQY
j_gene: TRBJ2-7; d_gene: NA; v_gene: TRBV25-1; CDR3aa: ASSEKAPASGSYEQY
j_gene: TRBJ1-2; d_gene: NA; v_gene: TRBV3-1; CDR3aa: ASSQADNYGYT
j_gene: TRBJ2-4; d_gene: NA; v_gene: TRBV27; CDR3aa: ASSLMRDPNIQY
j_gene: TRBJ1-2; d_gene: NA; v_gene: TRBV6-6; CDR3aa: ASSYEGGPYGYT